This TCR beta chain was observed in a study of blood T cell repertoires in COVID-19. The overall study: COVID-19 samples from acute and convalescent phases originated in the United States, Italy and Spain. T cells, B-cell-depleted T cells, or PBMCs supplied cDNA or gDNA.

Profiling relied on immunoSEQ multiplex PCR, and the TCRdb table lists in-frame clones only, not all of them. This repertoire shows over 100,000 clones, roughly 89% found once; its top ten account for approximately 5.1%. Sequenced input: peripheral blood. The source is a human donor in a cohort sampled during active COVID-19.

CDR3 amino acids: CASNGEGVDTQYF. For the CDR3, the DNA is TGTGCCAGCAACGGTGAGGGCGTAGATACGCAGTATTTT. This chain joins TRBV2 and TRBJ2-3; the D gene is possibly TRBD2 (5 bases). The CDR3 is 13 residues long. Trimming took off 7 bases at V and 5 bases at J, with 13 bases between the two ends. CDR1 SNHLY and CDR2 FYNNEI come from the germline V gene. The full variable domain, in which reference TRBV2 and TRBJ2-3 provide the parts outside the CDR3, is EPEVTQTPSHQVTQMGQEVILRCVPISNHLYFYWYRQILGQKVEFLVSFYNNEISEKSEIFDDQFSVERPDGSNFTLKIRSTKLEDSAMYFCASNGEGVDTQYFGPGTRLTVL.